The sequence of this T cell receptor (beta chain) was determined in a study of cytomegalovirus exposure and HLA in healthy donors. Method: immunoSEQ multiplex PCR; TCRdb's copy keeps in-frame clones and lacks some. The sample has 150,000 to 200,000 clones, around 90% seen once; the top ten hold approximately 3.1%. Study results and limitations: Most observed TCR sequences were rare, whereas some public TCRs were detected in many donors. There were a few CMV-associated chains whose specificity for CMV antigens was confirmed in vitro. For cytomegalovirus status, the classifier reportedly gave diagnoses with high specificity and sensitivity.

The donors belonged to the approximately 120-subject validation cohort, separate from the roughly 670-subject first cohort. The CDR3 has 16 amino acids. CDR1 SNHLY and CDR2 FYNNEI come from the germline V gene. Trimming shortened V by 5 bases and J by 2 bases, and 16 bases separated the two germline ends. Remarks on this clone: Antigen unknown.

Source material: PBMCs. The sequence derives from a man between 18 and 29 years old in good health and CMV-seronegative. The chain combines TRBV2 with TRBJ1-5, with TRBD1 as a possible D gene (5 bases). For the CDR3, the DNA is TGTGCCAGCAGTAACCCCGCGGGACGCCGCAATCAGCCCCAGCATTTT. It codes for CASSNPAGRRNQPQHF. Drawing the rest from reference TRBV2 and TRBJ1-5, the complete variable domain is EPEVTQTPSHQVTQMGQEVILRCVPISNHLYFYWYRQILGQKVEFLVSFYNNEISEKSEIFDDQFSVERPDGSNFTLKIRSTKLEDSAMYFCASSNPAGRRNQPQHFGDGTRLSIL.